A single sample is the source of the 18 T cell receptor beta chains below, sequenced in a study of cytomegalovirus exposure and HLA in healthy donors. Clones were read by immunoSEQ multiplex PCR, and TCRdb kept only the in-frame ones, dropping some. The sample yields some 340,000 clones, about nine tenths seen once. The sample comprised PBMCs. Receptors originate from a woman in her 30s in good health and CMV-seropositive.

The chain recombines TRBV30 with TRBJ2-1; tentative D call: TRBD1 (5 bases). Trimming took off 0 bases at V and 6 bases at J, with 12 bases between the two ends. Germline values: CDR1 GTSNPN, CDR2 SVGIG (reference sequence). The CDR3 is 14 amino acids. CDR3 amino acids: CAWSVRGAGNEQFF. The CDR3 region has the DNA TGTGCCTGGAGTGTACGTGGGGCTGGCAATGAGCAGTTCTTC.

The rearrangement uses TRBV28 and TRBJ2-7; 8 bases fit TRBD1. The V and J ends lost 6 bases and 1 base, in that order; junction bases with no gene match: 11. CDR3 length: 16 amino acids. Germline V gene data show CDR1 as MDHEN and CDR2 as SYDVKM. DNA of the CDR3: TGTGCCAGCAGCTTTGGGACAGGCGGCGGGTCCTACGAGCAGTACTTC. Protein: CASSFGTGGGSYEQYF.

The chain has TRBV2 and TRBJ1-4; D perhaps matches TRBD1 (5 bases). The CDR3 loop spans 15 amino acids. Trimming stripped 1 base from V and 6 bases from J, with 12 bases between. Germline V lookup: CDR1 SNHLY, CDR2 FYNNEI. CDR3 loop: CASSEVGWGDEKLFF. The CDR3 DNA sequence: TGTGCCAGCAGTGAAGTAGGCTGGGGGGATGAAAAACTGTTTTTT.

This rearrangement joins TRBV7-7 to TRBJ2-7, with unresolved D. The CDR3 runs 13 residues. Germline CDR1 reads SSHAT; CDR2 reads FNYEAQ (reference sequence). The V and J ends lost 1 base and 3 bases respectively, with 7 bases between them. The CDR3 DNA sequence: TGTGCCAGCAGCTTAGATTGGGACTACGAGCAGTACTTC. Protein product: CASSLDWDYEQYF.

The chain carries TRBV9 and TRBJ2-2; tentative D call: TRBD2 (6 bases). The CDR3 length is 15 residues. Looked up from germline, CDR1 is SGDLS and CDR2 is YYNGEE. Trimming removed 4 bases from V and 7 bases from J, with 17 bases in between. This chain's CDR3 is CASSPTWGVGGELFF. CDR3 bases: TGTGCCAGCAGCCCCACGTGGGGGGTCGGCGGGGAGCTGTTTTTT.

CDR3 nucleotides: TGTGCCAGCAGCTTGGTGCTCAGTTCCTACGAGCAGTACTTC. The encoded protein is CASSLVLSSYEQYF. The chain links TRBV5-8 to TRBJ2-7; D not resolved. V was shortened by 0 bases and J by 1 base, with 8 bases between the two germline ends. The CDR3 runs 14 residues. Germline V gene lookup returns CDR1 SGHTS and CDR2 YDEGEE.

This clone is a singleton in its sample. J is TRBJ1-2 and V is TRBV5-1; possibly TRBD1 for D (5 bases). This CDR3 region has 13 residues. The germline CDR1 and CDR2 sequences are SGHRS and YFSETQ. V was cut by 5 bases and J by 7 bases, with 15 bases left in between. The CDR3 DNA reads as TGCGCCAGCAGTCAAGCGCAGGGAGGTGGCTACACCTTC. It codes for CASSQAQGGGYTF. The full variable domain, in which reference TRBV5-1 and TRBJ1-2 provide the parts outside the CDR3, is KAGVTQTPRYLIKTRGQQVTLSCSPISGHRSVSWYQQTPGQGLQFLFEYFSETQRNKGNFPGRFSGRQFSNSRSEMNVSTLELGDSALYLCASSQAQGGGYTFGSGTRLTVV.

This chain joins TRBV6-6 and TRBJ1-1; TRBD1 is a possible D gene (5 bases). V lost 2 bases and J lost 1, with 11 bases in between. Germline CDR1 MNHNY, CDR2 SVGAGI (reference sequence). This CDR3 is 15 amino acids long. The CDR3 sequence is CASSYGHGGNTEAFF. The CDR3 DNA follows: TGTGCCAGCAGTTACGGACACGGGGGGAACACTGAAGCTTTCTTT.

V is TRBV27 and J is TRBJ2-5, with a possible D match to TRBD2 (5 bases). From germline, CDR1 is MNHEY and CDR2 SMNVEV (reference sequence). The ends were cut back, 3 bases at V and 4 bases at J, with 21 bases in the middle. There are 17 residues in the CDR3. Here the CDR3 DNA reads TGTGCCAGCAGTTTGGGCCTAGGAGGTCCCTCCAGAGAGACCCAGTACTTC. Protein sequence: CASSLGLGGPSRETQYF.

This rearrangement joins TRBV5-4 to TRBJ1-1, with a possible D match to TRBD1 (5 bases). The germline V and J ends were trimmed by 2 bases and 4 bases, with 12 bases remaining between them. CDR3 length: 14 residues. Germline-derived CDR1 and CDR2 are SGHNT and YYREEE (reference sequence). CDR3 DNA sequence: TGTGCCAGCAGCTTCGAAGCAGGGATCACTGAAGCTTTCTTT. It is translated as CASSFEAGITEAFF.

V is TRBV9 and J is TRBJ2-5, with 9 bases lining up with TRBD2. J was trimmed by 1 base and V by 0 bases; bases with no gene match: 4. From germline, CDR1 is SGDLS and CDR2 YYNGEE. The CDR3 length is 16 residues. The CDR3 nucleotides read TGTGCCAGCAGCGTAGAGAGCGGGAGGTTCCAAGAGACCCAGTACTTC. This encodes CASSVESGRFQETQYF.

The chain joins TRBV30 to TRBJ2-7, with D perhaps given as TRBD1 or TRBD2 (5 bases each). Germline-derived CDR1 and CDR2 are GTSNPN and SVGIG (reference sequence). The CDR3 covers 15 residues. V was trimmed by 3 bases and J by 2 bases, leaving 17 bases between them. CDR3 bases: TGTGCCTGGAGACTCTCGGGGCCGGGGACCTACGAGCAGTACTTC. Its translation: CAWRLSGPGTYEQYF.

This clone was detected once. The chain uses TRBV4-3 and TRBJ1-2; 7 bases agree with TRBD1. This CDR3 comprises 13 residues. Germline lookup yields CDR1 LGHNA and CDR2 YSLEER. Trimming took 5 bases from V and 5 from J; bases not matched to a gene: 5. In DNA form, the CDR3 reads TGCGCCAGCAGCGTGGGACAGTATTATGGCTACACCTTC. Translation: CASSVGQYYGYTF.

The gene calls are TRBV11-1 and TRBJ2-3; maybe TRBD2 (5 bases). Germline V lookup: CDR1 SGHAT, CDR2 FQDESV (reference sequence). CDR3 length equals 15 residues. The germline V and J ends were trimmed by 1 base and 2 bases, with 10 bases remaining between them. The CDR3 loop reads CASSLVGGITDTQYF. CDR3 in DNA: TGTGCCAGCAGCTTAGTCGGAGGAATCACAGATACGCAGTATTTT.

This clone occurred once. V and J are TRBV30 and TRBJ2-3; D gene unclear. Germline V gives CDR1 GTSNPN, CDR2 SVGIG (reference sequence). The germline V and J ends were trimmed by 1 base and 6 bases, with 14 bases remaining between them. The CDR3 sequence is 14 residues long. CDR3 amino acids: CAWSDELSRDTQYF. CDR3 nucleotides: TGTGCCTGGAGTGATGAGCTAAGCCGCGATACGCAGTATTTT.

The rearrangement uses TRBV5-1 and TRBJ2-5, with TRBD2 matching over 11 bases. In germline, CDR1 is SGHRS, CDR2 YFSETQ. The CDR3 contains 14 residues. V was pared by 6 bases and J by 5 bases, with 6 bases of the junction left unmatched. The CDR3 loop is CASTLAGGGETQYF. In DNA form, the CDR3 reads TGCGCCAGCACCCTAGCGGGGGGCGGGGAGACCCAGTACTTC.

The chain employs TRBV28 and TRBJ1-2, with D maybe TRBD1 (6 bases). V was shortened by 6 bases and J by 6 bases, with 17 bases between the two germline ends. The CDR3 loop spans 14 amino acids. Germline V gives CDR1 MDHEN, CDR2 SYDVKM. The CDR3 protein is CASRRGGAQDGYTF. The CDR3 coding sequence is TGTGCCAGCAGAAGAGGGGGGGCTCAGGATGGCTACACCTTC.

The genes are TRBV27 and TRBJ1-5; D remains ambiguous. This CDR3 contains 15 residues. V lost 3 bases, J lost 0 bases, and 9 bases lay in between. CDR1 is MNHEY, CDR2 SMNVEV, per germline (reference sequence). CDR3 sequence reads: CASSFGGNSNQPQHF. The CDR3 DNA sequence: TGTGCCAGCAGTTTTGGAGGGAATAGCAATCAGCCCCAGCATTTT.